This is a list of T cell receptor beta chains from one sample in a study of CD8 T cells in ankylosing spondylitis. A single record per CDR3 protein comes from TCRdb applying MiXCR to the 5' RACE reads. The sample has around 340,000 distinct CDR3 sequences, 20% to 25% seen once. The sample was blood, either unsorted or a sorted T cell fraction (not recorded which). These receptors came from a male donor with ankylosing spondylitis or in good health (not recorded which). The CDR3 runs from the conserved cysteine through the conserved F or W. D genes are given only for firm matches. Clone size appears in some rows only: once, few, many, or a class for an expanded clone.

.	TRBJ1-5	TRBV6-6	TRBD1	10	TGTGCCACCTATACCCAGGGGGGGCATTTT	CATYTQGGHF
.	TRBJ2-1	TRBV27	TRBD1	15	TGTGCCAGCAGTTTAAGGGGGCTGTCCTACAATGAGCAGTTCTTC	CASSLRGLSYNEQFF
.	TRBJ2-1	TRBV11-1	.	16	TGTGCCAGCAGCTTATATTCAGTACTCTCCTACAATGAGCAGTTCTTC	CASSLYSVLSYNEQFF
few	TRBJ2-7	TRBV12-3/TRBV12-4	.	14	TGTGCCAGCAGTTTCACAGCTGCCTCCTACGAGCAGTACTTC	CASSFTAASYEQYF
.	TRBJ2-7	TRBV5-5	.	13	TGTGCCAGCAGCATGACCCAGGGGTTCGAGCAGTACTTC	CASSMTQGFEQYF
few	TRBJ1-5	TRBV10-2	.	14	TGCGCCAGCAGTGCCCTCCCCCTCGGGCAGCCCCAGCATTTT	CASSALPLGQPQHF
few	TRBJ2-2	TRBV12-3/TRBV12-4	.	14	TGTGCCAGCAGCTATAGTGGTGCCACCGGGGAGCTGTTTTTT	CASSYSGATGELFF
few	TRBJ2-3	TRBV4-2	.	16	TGTGCCAGCAGCCAATTGGTGGGGGCTACCACAGATACGCAGTATTTT	CASSQLVGATTDTQYF
few	TRBJ1-2	TRBV6-1	TRBD1	14	TGTGCCAGCAGTCCCAGGACAGGCTTACCGGACTACACCTTC	CASSPRTGLPDYTF
few	TRBJ2-7	TRBV5-5	.	11	TGTGCCAGCAGCTTGAACTGGGAGCAGTACTTC	CASSLNWEQYF
.	TRBJ2-1	TRBV20-1	TRBD2	14	TGCAGTGCATCCGGGACTAACTCCTACAATGAGCAGTTCTTC	CSASGTNSYNEQFF
.	TRBJ2-7	TRBV27	.	14	TGTGCCAGCAGCGACCAGGGGCAGCCCTACGAGCAGTACTTC	CASSDQGQPYEQYF
.	TRBJ2-7	TRBV4-1	.	13	TGCGCCAGCAGCCAACAACTACCCTACGAGCAGTACTTC	CASSQQLPYEQYF
.	TRBJ2-3	TRBV7-8	.	15	TGTGCCAGCAGCTTATTGAGCGGCTACACAGATACGCAGTATTTT	CASSLLSGYTDTQYF
.	TRBJ2-7	TRBV29-1	.	14	TGCAGCGTTCACATGGACGGGAAGCGGGACGAGCAGTACTTC	CSVHMDGKRDEQYF
many	TRBJ1-1	TRBV29-1	.	14	TGCAGCGTCCAATTGGGGGCCTCACTGAAGGAAGCTTTCTTT	CSVQLGASLKEAFF
.	TRBJ2-3	TRBV6-2/TRBV6-3	TRBD1	15	TGTGCCAGCAGCCAGGGACAGGGAAGCACAGATACGCAGTATTTT	CASSQGQGSTDTQYF